These T cell receptor beta chains were read from a single sample in a study of blood T cell repertoires in COVID-19. The method was immunoSEQ multiplex PCR; TCRdb's version includes in-frame clones alone and lacks a portion of them. The sample has around 150,000 clones, about 82% seen once. Material for sequencing was PBMCs or T cells enriched from blood (not recorded which). The receptors derive from a woman aged 35 to 49 who had recovered from COVID-19. Each CDR3 is given with its conserved first and last residue. A D gene is named only where the DNA matches it firmly. Rows give clone size only sometimes, using once, few, many, or a class for an expanded clone.

>TRBJ1-2|TRBV30|-|-
CAWSEGLQLHGYTF
TGTGCCTGGAGTGAGGGACTCCAGCTCCATGGCTACACCTTC
>TRBJ1-4|TRBV7-6|once|-
CASSYPGRETTNEKLFF
TGTGCCAGCAGCTATCCGGGCAGGGAAACGACTAATGAAAAACTGTTTTTT
>TRBJ1-6|TRBV4-1|-|-
CASSQVTGGNSPLHF
TGCGCCAGCAGCCAAGTTACGGGGGGTAATTCACCCCTCCACTTT
>TRBJ1-2|TRBV7-8|many|-
CASSQEGGRMSLWGYTF
TGTGCCAGCAGCCAAGAGGGTGGACGAATGTCCCTATGGGGCTACACCTTC
>TRBJ2-5|TRBV6-2/TRBV6-3|-|-
CASSFPSMSLQETQYF
TGTGCCAGCAGTTTCCCCTCGATGAGCCTTCAAGAGACCCAGTACTTC
>TRBJ2-1|TRBV2|-|-
CASSLELSYNEQFF
TGTGCCAGCAGTCTAGAACTATCCTACAATGAGCAGTTCTTC
>TRBJ2-7|TRBV18|-|-
CASSPSVNEQYF
TGTGCCAGCTCGCCTTCGGTTAATGAGCAGTACTTC
>TRBJ2-7|TRBV20-1|-|TRBD2
CSASGLAGGRYEQYF
TGCAGTGCTAGTGGACTAGCGGGGGGGCGGTACGAGCAGTACTTC
>TRBJ2-3|TRBV12-3/TRBV12-4|-|TRBD1
CASSPQGPDTQYF
TGTGCCAGCAGCCCACAGGGGCCAGATACGCAGTATTTT
>TRBJ2-7|TRBV28|-|-
CASSETGLSSYEQYF
TGTGCCAGCAGTGAGACAGGCCTCAGCTCCTACGAGCAGTACTTC